Below, one T cell receptor beta chain is given with its context. This sample stems from a study of cytomegalovirus exposure and HLA in healthy donors. CDR3 size: 17 residues. Deletions cut 3 bases from V and 1 base from J, with 18 bases between. Germline CDR1 reads SGHTA; CDR2 reads FQGNSA. PCR amplification relied on 60 Vbeta primers (plus 13 Jbeta primers). Some clones are missing from TCRdb's copy, which holds only in-frame ones; the method was immunoSEQ multiplex PCR. The sample contains 90,000 to 150,000 clones, around 68% of which appear only once. The chain links TRBV7-2 to TRBJ1-1; tentative D call: TRBD1 (5 bases). The sequence derives from a woman in her 50s in good health and CMV-seropositive. The sample taken for sequencing was PBMCs. The CDR3 spells CASSFLPGGKWNTEAFF. The CDR3 nucleotides read TGTGCCAGCAGCTTCCTACCCGGGGGGAAGTGGAACACTGAAGCTTTCTTT.